This T cell receptor beta chain is drawn from a study of molecular identifiers for immune sequencing clone quantification. TCRdb re-called the PCR reads with MiXCR, one entry per CDR3 protein. The sample has about 640,000 distinct CDR3 sequences; approximately 20% are singletons. The sample holds a few counts of this clonotype. CDR3 length: 14 amino acids. Germline V lookup: CDR1 SGHTS, CDR2 YDEGEE. The ends were cut back, 4 bases at V and 5 bases at J, with 16 bases in the middle. Sequencing used naive CD8+ T cells from blood, with Jurkat cell RNA spiked in. Indicated subset: FACS-sorted CD8+CD4-CCR7+CD45RA+ naive T cells. The sequence was collected from a human donor in good health. Some libraries in this study had Jurkat cell RNA spiked in. The chain joins TRBV5-8 to TRBJ2-7; TRBD1 might be the D (6 bases). DNA of the CDR3: TGTGCCAGCAGCCCTACACCCAACAGGGACGAGCAGTACTTC. Protein product: CASSPTPNRDEQYF.